A few counts support the clone carrying this TCR beta chain. This entry comes from a study of T cell responses to AZD1222 COVID-19 vaccine. Sequencing was performed with immunoSEQ multiplex PCR; in TCRdb, only in-frame clones are kept and a portion is missing. This table has about 140,000 clones, roughly 90% appearing once. This CDR3 spans 15 amino acids. CDR1 is MNHNY and CDR2 is SVGAGI in the germline V gene (reference sequence). Trimming pared 3 bases from V and 0 bases from J, leaving 10 bases between. The sequencing here drew on peripheral blood, taken on day 0 of AZD1222 vaccination. The chain has TRBV6-6 and TRBJ2-3; D unclear. The clonotype originates from an adult in good health. The CDR3 here is CASSYSDTSTDTQYF. In nucleotides, the CDR3 is TGTGCCAGCAGTTATTCGGATACTAGCACAGATACGCAGTATTTT.